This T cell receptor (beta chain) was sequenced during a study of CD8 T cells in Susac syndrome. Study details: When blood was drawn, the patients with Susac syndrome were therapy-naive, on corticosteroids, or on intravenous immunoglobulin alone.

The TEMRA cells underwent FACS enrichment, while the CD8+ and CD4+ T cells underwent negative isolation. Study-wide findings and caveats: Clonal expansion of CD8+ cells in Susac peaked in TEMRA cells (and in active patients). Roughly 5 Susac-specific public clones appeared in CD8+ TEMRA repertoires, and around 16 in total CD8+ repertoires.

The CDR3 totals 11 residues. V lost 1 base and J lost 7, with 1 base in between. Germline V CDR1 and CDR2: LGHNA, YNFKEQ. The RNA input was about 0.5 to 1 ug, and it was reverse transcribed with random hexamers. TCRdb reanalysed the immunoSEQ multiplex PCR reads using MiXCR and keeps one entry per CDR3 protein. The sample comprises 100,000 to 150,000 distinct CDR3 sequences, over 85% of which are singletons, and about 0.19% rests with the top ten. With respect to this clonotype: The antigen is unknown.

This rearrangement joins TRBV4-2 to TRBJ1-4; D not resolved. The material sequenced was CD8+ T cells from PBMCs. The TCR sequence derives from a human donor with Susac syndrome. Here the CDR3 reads CASSQGEKLFF. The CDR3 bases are TGTGCCAGCAGCCAAGGTGAAAAACTGTTTTTT.